Listed below are T cell receptor beta chains from one sample, sequenced in a study of blood T cell repertoires in COVID-19. Data came from immunoSEQ multiplex PCR; TCRdb stores just in-frame clones and leaves some out. The table records about 120,000 clones, more than 70% of them present only once. The sequenced sample consisted of peripheral blood. These receptors all stem from a human donor in a cohort sampled during active COVID-19. Each CDR3 is given with its conserved first and last residue. The order of the fields is clone size, D gene, V gene, J gene, CDR3 DNA, CDR3 protein. D genes are given only for firm matches. The size field is filled for only some rows; it gives once, few, many or a size class.

size: NA; D: NA; V: TRBV3-1/TRBV3-2; J: TRBJ1-2; DNA: TGTGCCAGCAGCCAAGACGCGGTAGCGGGGAACTATGGCTACACCTTC; CDR3: CASSQDAVAGNYGYTF
size: NA; D: NA; V: TRBV4-1; J: TRBJ2-1; DNA: TGCGCCAGCAGCCAGGGGGCCAGGGGGGCCTACAATGAGCAGTTCTTC; CDR3: CASSQGARGAYNEQFF
size: NA; D: NA; V: TRBV14; J: TRBJ2-2; DNA: TGTGCCAGCAGCCAAGTTCGGACCGGGGAGCTGTTTTTT; CDR3: CASSQVRTGELFF
size: NA; D: NA; V: TRBV7-9; J: TRBJ1-1; DNA: TGTGCCAGCAGCCCCAGAGGGAACACTGAAGCTTTCTTT; CDR3: CASSPRGNTEAFF
size: NA; D: TRBD2; V: TRBV19; J: TRBJ2-7; DNA: TGTGCCAGTAGTTTAGCGGGGGGGGTTTCCTACGAGCAGTACTTC; CDR3: CASSLAGGVSYEQYF
size: NA; D: NA; V: TRBV7-9; J: TRBJ2-7; DNA: TGTGCCAGCACTCACACAGGGCGGAACTCCTACGAGCAGTACTTC; CDR3: CASTHTGRNSYEQYF
size: NA; D: NA; V: TRBV5-6; J: TRBJ2-3; DNA: TGTGCCAGCAGCTTGATAGCCCCCACAGATACGCAGTATTTT; CDR3: CASSLIAPTDTQYF
size: NA; D: NA; V: TRBV6-5; J: TRBJ1-2; DNA: TGTGCCAGCAGTTACCGGAGGGTCGGAGGCTACACCTTC; CDR3: CASSYRRVGGYTF
size: NA; D: NA; V: TRBV12-5; J: TRBJ1-1; DNA: TGTGCTAGTGGTTTGGGACACTCGTCGGGAACTGAAGCTTTCTTT; CDR3: CASGLGHSSGTEAFF
size: NA; D: TRBD2; V: TRBV7-9; J: TRBJ2-7; DNA: TGTGCCAGCAGCTTATCAAGGACTAGCGGGACCGGGGAGCAGTACTTC; CDR3: CASSLSRTSGTGEQYF
size: many; D: NA; V: TRBV29-1; J: TRBJ2-1; DNA: TGCAGCGTTGATCCGGGGGGCACGAATGAGCAGTTCTTC; CDR3: CSVDPGGTNEQFF
size: NA; D: TRBD1; V: TRBV2; J: TRBJ2-7; DNA: TGTGCCAGCAGTGGCTGGGACAGGGCTGTTTACGAGCAGTACTTC; CDR3: CASSGWDRAVYEQYF
size: NA; D: NA; V: TRBV19; J: TRBJ2-1; DNA: TGTGCCAGTAGGTTAACAGGGTCCTACAATGAGCAGTTCTTC; CDR3: CASRLTGSYNEQFF
size: NA; D: NA; V: TRBV6-5; J: TRBJ1-2; DNA: TGTGCCAGCAGTTACCCCGGCCAGCGGGGCTACACCTTC; CDR3: CASSYPGQRGYTF
size: NA; D: NA; V: TRBV3-1/TRBV3-2; J: TRBJ1-6; DNA: TGTGCCAGCAGCCAAGACTCTACCCTCCCGAATTCACCCCTCCACTTT; CDR3: CASSQDSTLPNSPLHF
size: NA; D: NA; V: TRBV10-3; J: TRBJ2-3; DNA: TGTGCCATCAGTGAGTCGTCTGGTACTTTCACGCAGTATTTT; CDR3: CAISESSGTFTQYF
size: NA; D: NA; V: TRBV5-1; J: TRBJ2-7; DNA: TGCGCCAGCAGCTTGGCGGGACTGCCCTACGAGCAGTACTTC; CDR3: CASSLAGLPYEQYF
size: NA; D: TRBD1; V: TRBV5-4; J: TRBJ2-7; DNA: TGTGCCAGCAGTTTTGGGACAGGGAAGATGGACGAGCAGTACTTC; CDR3: CASSFGTGKMDEQYF
size: NA; D: NA; V: TRBV19; J: TRBJ1-2; DNA: TGTGCCAGTAGTATGAGCTCGGTTGGCTACACCTTC; CDR3: CASSMSSVGYTF
size: NA; D: NA; V: TRBV30; J: TRBJ1-5; DNA: TGTGCCTGGAGTGTGGGGGGAGGGCAGCCCCAGCATTTT; CDR3: CAWSVGGGQPQHF
size: NA; D: TRBD1; V: TRBV7-2; J: TRBJ2-7; DNA: TGTGCCAGCAGTTCGGGACAGAGCTACGAGCAGTACTTC; CDR3: CASSSGQSYEQYF
size: few; D: NA; V: TRBV27; J: TRBJ2-1; DNA: TGTGCCAGCAGTTTATCGGGGGGACTCGGGTACAATGAGCAGTTCTTC; CDR3: CASSLSGGLGYNEQFF
size: NA; D: NA; V: TRBV12-3/TRBV12-4; J: TRBJ2-7; DNA: TGTGCCAGCAGTTTAGCTAGCTTCTACGAGCAGTACTTC; CDR3: CASSLASFYEQYF
size: NA; D: NA; V: TRBV6-5; J: TRBJ1-2; DNA: TGTGCCAGCAGCCAGGGGACGGCTTCGAAGTTCACCTTC; CDR3: CASSQGTASKFTF
size: many; D: TRBD1; V: TRBV19; J: TRBJ1-2; DNA: TGTGCCAGTAGCCCCCTCCCGGGACAGGGAGGCTACACCTTC; CDR3: CASSPLPGQGGYTF
size: NA; D: TRBD1; V: TRBV6-5; J: TRBJ1-5; DNA: TGTGCCAGCAGAATTACAGGGGTTGGCAATCAGCCCCAGCATTTT; CDR3: CASRITGVGNQPQHF
size: few; D: NA; V: TRBV9; J: TRBJ1-5; DNA: TGTGCCAGCAGCGGCCCGGGACAAACAAATCAGCCCCAGCATTTT; CDR3: CASSGPGQTNQPQHF
size: NA; D: TRBD2; V: TRBV6-5; J: TRBJ2-7; DNA: TGTGCCAGCAGACTAGCGGGGGGAGGTCCGTACTTC; CDR3: CASRLAGGGPYF
size: NA; D: NA; V: TRBV27; J: TRBJ2-1; DNA: TGTGCCAGCAGTTCGAGGCAGACTAGTCTGGCCCAGTCATACAATGAGCAGTTCTTC; CDR3: CASSSRQTSLAQSYNEQFF
size: few; D: NA; V: TRBV4-1; J: TRBJ1-2; DNA: TGCGCCAGCAGCCAAGGGCCACCAGGGCCATATCATCACGGCTACACCTTC; CDR3: CASSQGPPGPYHHGYTF
size: NA; D: TRBD1; V: TRBV20-1; J: TRBJ1-1; DNA: TGCAGTGCTAGGACAGGGATCCTAGCTTTCTTT; CDR3: CSARTGILAFF
size: NA; D: TRBD1; V: TRBV11-3; J: TRBJ2-7; DNA: TGTGCCAGCAGCCCGCCCGGCAGGGGGATCTACGAGCAGTACTTC; CDR3: CASSPPGRGIYEQYF
size: once; D: NA; V: TRBV14; J: TRBJ2-5; DNA: TGTGCCAGCAGCCACCGGACTGAATGGGATACCCAGTACTTC; CDR3: CASSHRTEWDTQYF
size: NA; D: NA; V: TRBV11-2; J: TRBJ1-1; DNA: TGTGCCAGCAGCTCGGGGTACGGCACTGAAGCTTTCTTT; CDR3: CASSSGYGTEAFF
size: NA; D: NA; V: TRBV30; J: TRBJ1-1; DNA: TGTGCTTGGAGTGAAAGAATAGGGGTTGGGACTGAAGCTTTCTTT; CDR3: CAWSERIGVGTEAFF